This T cell receptor beta chain was sequenced during a study of blood T cell repertoires in COVID-19. Study context: The analysed material was cDNA or gDNA that came from T cells, B-cell-depleted T cells, or PBMCs.

Per the study methods: Estimated nucleated cell counts came from reference gene primer amplification. TCRdb's table, derived via immunoSEQ multiplex PCR, lists solely in-frame clones and lacks some. From that table come the V and J calls and clone size; the DNA was used to work out D and trimming. The table includes some 110,000 clones, around 84% detected once. Trimming removed 0 bases at V and 7 bases at J, with 10 bases between. This CDR3 has 14 residues. Germline CDR1 SGHRS, CDR2 YFSETQ. Sequences were obtained from peripheral blood. The V call is TRBV5-1, the J call TRBJ2-2; D not certain. The TCR sequence derives from a man in his forties with acute or convalescent COVID-19. The DNA for the CDR3 is TGCGCCAGCAGCTTGGGTGGGCTGAGCGGGGAGCTGTTTTTT. This codes for CASSLGGLSGELFF.